Shown below are 30 T cell receptor beta chains from a single sample sequenced in a study of T cell changes during pregnancy in multiple sclerosis. Method: immunoSEQ multiplex PCR; TCRdb's copy keeps in-frame clones and lacks some. The table lists some 73,000 clones, 80% to 95% of them singletons. Sequences were derived from peripheral blood, sampled in the third trimester of pregnancy. Receptor source: a female donor in good health, enrolled as a control in a pregnancy study.

The V and J genes are TRBV2 and TRBJ2-7; 7 nucleotides align to TRBD2. Losses at the gene ends were 2 bases for V and 7 bases for J; bases not matched to a gene: 2. The CDR3 consists of 12 residues. Germline assignment: CDR1 SNHLY and CDR2 FYNNEI. The chain's CDR3 is CASSESGGEQYF. CDR3 bases: TGTGCCAGCAGTGAATCGGGGGGTGAGCAGTACTTC.

The chain combines TRBV30 with TRBJ2-5; D is possibly TRBD1 (5 bases). The CDR3 totals 12 residues. Germline loops: CDR1 GTSNPN, CDR2 SVGIG (reference sequence). V was cut by 2 bases and J by 2 bases, with 6 bases left in between. The CDR3 loop is CAWSQGQETQYF. Written as DNA, the CDR3 is TGTGCCTGGAGTCAGGGTCAAGAGACCCAGTACTTC.

This chain connects TRBV6-5 to TRBJ1-2; the D gene is possibly TRBD1 (6 bases). The CDR3 spans 13 residues. V lost 6 bases and J lost 2, with 10 bases in between. From germline, CDR1 is MNHEY and CDR2 SVGAGI. CDR3 in amino acids: CASSRTENYGYTF. CDR3 nucleotides: TGTGCCAGCAGCCGGACAGAAAACTATGGCTACACCTTC.

The V gene is TRBV5-4, the J gene TRBJ2-7; 14 bases match TRBD2. This CDR3 has 18 residues. Germline CDR1 SGHNT, CDR2 YYREEE (reference sequence). V trimming: 4 bases; J trimming: 3 bases; junction bases outside the gene matches: 12. In DNA, the CDR3 is TGTGCCAGCAGCGTCTCGACTAGCGGGAGGGCCCTCCGCTACGAGCAGTACTTC. Its translation: CASSVSTSGRALRYEQYF.

This clone has just one count. The chain employs TRBV7-6 and TRBJ2-1, with D perhaps matching TRBD2 (6 bases). Germline CDR1 reads SGHVS; CDR2 reads FNYEAQ. V dropped 1 base and J dropped 9 bases, with 19 bases sitting between them. CDR3 size: 16 residues. CDR3 nucleotide sequence: TGTGCCAGCAGCTTAGTAGGGCAGGGCGGGACGTTTGAGCAGTTCTTC. It codes for CASSLVGQGGTFEQFF.

V usage is TRBV28 and J usage is TRBJ2-1, with D possibly TRBD2 on 5 matching bases. The CDR3 loop spans 16 amino acids. V was pared by 2 bases and J by 5 bases, with 16 bases between. Germline V lookup: CDR1 MDHEN, CDR2 SYDVKM. CDR3 sequence (DNA): TGTGCCAGCAGTTTACCTCCCCACTGGGAGAACAATGAGCAGTTCTTC. This gives the protein CASSLPPHWENNEQFF.

In its sample, this clone was seen once. This chain links TRBV5-4 with TRBJ2-5, with TRBD1 as a possible D gene (5 bases). This CDR3 comprises 13 residues. From germline, CDR1 is SGHNT and CDR2 YYREEE (reference sequence). The ends were cut back, 4 bases at V and 5 bases at J, with 12 bases in the middle. CDR3 nucleotide sequence: TGTGCCAGCAGCGAAAAGGGGCGTGAGACCCAGTACTTC. It is translated as CASSEKGRETQYF.

The rearrangement joins TRBV5-4 to TRBJ1-1; D is uncertain. This CDR3 is 14 amino acids long. The V and J ends lost 0 bases and 7 bases respectively, with 13 bases between them. CDR1 SGHNT and CDR2 YYREEE come from the germline V gene (reference sequence). CDR3 loop: CASSLAAEVFEAFF. For the CDR3, the DNA is TGTGCCAGCAGCTTGGCCGCGGAGGTTTTTGAAGCTTTCTTT.

The J gene is TRBJ2-3, the V gene TRBV14; D is possibly TRBD1 (6 bases). Between the trimmed V and J ends, which lost 0 bases and 2 bases, there was a span of 12 bases. From germline, CDR1 is SGHDN and CDR2 FVKESK. The CDR3 length is 16 residues. The CDR3 reads CASSQELAGVTDTQYF. In nucleotides, the CDR3 is TGTGCCAGCAGCCAAGAATTGGCAGGGGTCACAGATACGCAGTATTTT.

V is TRBV28 and J is TRBJ2-7; TRBD2 agrees at 7 bases. V shed 5 bases and J 2 bases; nucleotides not matched to a gene: 9. The germline CDR1 and CDR2 sequences are MDHEN and SYDVKM. This CDR3 spans 15 amino acids. CDR3: CASSRTGGGAYEQYF. CDR3 DNA: TGTGCCAGCAGTCGAACGGGCGGGGGAGCCTACGAGCAGTACTTC.

This sequence joins TRBV18 and TRBJ1-6; 7 bases are a match to TRBD1. Unmatched junction bases numbered 12, after V lost 3 bases and J lost 7 bases. From germline, CDR1 is KGHSH and CDR2 LQKENI. The CDR3 is made up of 17 amino acids. This CDR3 reads CASSPGDKGAGNSPLHF. CDR3 DNA: TGTGCCAGCTCACCGGGGGATAAGGGGGCCGGGAATTCACCCCTCCACTTT.

This chain connects TRBV6-4 to TRBJ1-6; D possibly corresponds to TRBD1 (5 bases). This CDR3 contains 14 residues. The V gene lost 4 bases and the J gene lost 6 bases, with 10 bases spanning the gap. CDR1 is MRHNA and CDR2 is SNTAGT in the germline V gene. The CDR3 sequence: CASSVAGGNSPLHF. CDR3 in DNA: TGTGCCAGCAGTGTTGCCGGGGGTAATTCACCCCTCCACTTT.

The chain couples TRBV20-1 to TRBJ1-1; D is unclear. The V and J ends lost 3 bases and 1 base respectively, with 3 bases between them. This CDR3 comprises 11 residues. Germline CDR1 reads DFQATT; CDR2 reads SNEGSKA (reference sequence). In DNA, the CDR3 is TGCAGTGCTAGTAGGAACACTGAAGCTTTCTTT. It yields the protein CSASRNTEAFF.

The chain combines TRBV19 with TRBJ1-5; 7 bases line up with TRBD1. The J segment lost 3 bases and the V segment lost 5 bases, leaving 7 bases of the junction unmatched. The length of the CDR3 is 15 residues. Looked up from germline, CDR1 is LNHDA and CDR2 is SQIVND (reference sequence). In nucleotides, the CDR3 is TGTGCCAGTAGTTGGGCACAGGGGATCAATCAGCCCCAGCATTTT. The encoded protein is CASSWAQGINQPQHF.

This rearrangement joins TRBV7-9 to TRBJ1-3; tentative D call: TRBD1 (6 bases). CDR1 is SEHNR and CDR2 is FQNEAQ in the germline V gene (reference sequence). V lost 5 bases, J lost 9 bases, and 11 bases lay in between. This CDR3 is built from 12 residues. In nucleotides, the CDR3 is TGTGCCAGCAGCACCCGGACAGTCACCATATATTTT. Translation gives CASSTRTVTIYF.

V and J are TRBV19 and TRBJ2-7; no clear D gene. Germline CDR1 is LNHDA and CDR2 is SQIVND (reference sequence). The CDR3 extends over 13 amino acids. V dropped 7 bases and J dropped 3 bases, with 13 bases sitting between them. The CDR3 sequence: CASNPGTNYEQYF. CDR3 DNA sequence: TGTGCCAGTAATCCTGGCACTAACTACGAGCAGTACTTC.

The chain employs TRBV13 and TRBJ2-3, with D possibly matching TRBD1 (5 bases). From germline, CDR1 is PRHDT and CDR2 FYEKMQ (reference sequence). The CDR3 consists of 15 residues. The V and J ends lost 2 bases and 2 bases respectively, with 11 bases between them. The CDR3 reads CASSLRWGYTDTQYF. In nucleotides, the CDR3 is TGTGCCAGCAGCTTACGATGGGGCTACACAGATACGCAGTATTTT.

The chain employs TRBV9 and TRBJ2-2, with D tentatively TRBD2 (6 bases). V lost 4 bases and J 1 base, leaving 17 bases between the germline ends. The CDR3 covers 17 residues. CDR1 is SGDLS, CDR2 YYNGEE, per germline. The CDR3 protein is CASSPTRGGGNTGELFF. The CDR3 coding sequence is TGTGCCAGCAGCCCGACGCGGGGTGGGGGGAACACCGGGGAGCTGTTTTTT. Looking up the rest from reference TRBV9 and TRBJ2-2 gives the full variable domain: DSGVTQTPKHLITATGQRVTLRCSPRSGDLSVYWYQQSLDQGLQFLIQYYNGEERAKGNILERFSAQQFPDLHSELNLSSLELGDSALYFCASSPTRGGGNTGELFFGEGSRLTVL.

The chain uses TRBV25-1 and TRBJ2-7; tentatively, D is TRBD2 (5 bases). Germline V lookup: CDR1 MGHDK, CDR2 SYGVNS. Trimming cost V 1 base and J 3 bases, with 7 bases left between them. The CDR3 length is 13 residues. CDR3 nucleotides: TGTGCCAGCAGTGAATTAGCGTACTACGAGCAGTACTTC. Its translation: CASSELAYYEQYF.

This chain connects TRBV9 to TRBJ2-1; D is ambiguous. The CDR3 length is 16 residues. Trimming left V 0 bases short and J 0 bases short, with 10 bases between. Germline assignment: CDR1 SGDLS and CDR2 YYNGEE. In nucleotides, the CDR3 is TGTGCCAGCAGCGTAGATCCACGGAGCTCCTACAATGAGCAGTTCTTC. Translation gives CASSVDPRSSYNEQFF.

A few counts support this clone. V gene TRBV6-6 combines with J gene TRBJ1-6, with D possibly TRBD1 on 6 matching bases. This CDR3 is 14 amino acids long. V was pared by 4 bases and J by 8 bases, with 12 bases between. CDR1 is MNHNY, CDR2 SVGAGI, per germline (reference sequence). The CDR3 DNA reads as TGTGCCAGCAGTTCGCCAGGGGTGGATTCACCCCTCCACTTT. It specifies CASSSPGVDSPLHF.

The rearrangement uses TRBV15 and TRBJ1-2, with 7 bases that match TRBD1. V lost 0 bases and J lost 4; bases outside the gene matches: 8. This CDR3 is built from 16 residues. Germline lookup yields CDR1 LNHNV and CDR2 YYDKDF (reference sequence). The CDR3 nucleotides are TGTGCCACCAGCAGAGATCGGCAGGGGGGTAGCTATGGCTACACCTTC. Translation: CATSRDRQGGSYGYTF.

The V and J genes are TRBV14 and TRBJ1-2; D unresolved. The V gene lost 1 base and the J gene lost 0 bases, with 15 bases spanning the gap. The CDR3 length is 17 residues. Looked up from germline, CDR1 is SGHDN and CDR2 is FVKESK. The CDR3 region has the DNA TGTGCCAGCAGCCAAGTTGGTAGCATCTACTCTAACTATGGCTACACCTTC. The encoded protein is CASSQVGSIYSNYGYTF.

This clone has a handful of counts. The chain uses TRBV28 and TRBJ1-1; 10 positions agree with TRBD1. The junction had 9 bases not matched to a gene; V was cut back by 4 bases and J by 10 bases. The CDR3 totals 14 residues. The germline V gene encodes CDR1 MDHEN and CDR2 SYDVKM. CDR3 region: CASSSPGTGERAFF. The CDR3 DNA reads TGTGCCAGCAGTTCACCCGGGACAGGGGAGAGAGCTTTCTTT.

The CDR3 here is CASSPQLAGARETQYF. The DNA of the CDR3 is TGTGCCAGCAGCCCCCAACTAGCGGGAGCACGTGAGACCCAGTACTTC. The chain joins TRBV7-9 to TRBJ2-5; 11 bases align to TRBD2. Trimming took 5 bases from V and 5 from J; bases not matched to a gene: 10. The germline V gene has CDR1 SEHNR and CDR2 FQNEAQ (reference sequence). This CDR3 region has 16 residues.

The V gene is TRBV15, the J gene TRBJ1-4; 7 bases are a match to TRBD1. The CDR3 has 15 amino acids. Germline values: CDR1 LNHNV, CDR2 YYDKDF (reference sequence). V was clipped by 0 bases and J by 7 bases; unmatched bases: 5. CDR3 nucleotides: TGTGCCACCAGCAGAGATAGGGGGCGGGCTGAAAAACTGTTTTTT. It specifies CATSRDRGRAEKLFF.

The rearrangement uses TRBV21-1 and TRBJ2-2; no check of the table's D call, TRBD1, against the DNA was made. TRBV21-1 is reported as a pseudogene. This CDR3 spans 15 amino acids. Here the CDR3 reads CASSAMTGKSGELFF. In DNA, the CDR3 is TGTGCCAGCAGCGCCATGACAGGGAAATCCGGGGAGCTGTTTTTT.

J is TRBJ2-5 and V is TRBV4-1; no firm D call. V lost 0 bases to trimming and J lost 1 base, with 15 bases between them. The CDR3 loop spans 17 amino acids. In germline, CDR1 is MGHRA, CDR2 YSYEKL. This CDR3 reads CASSQEVGFSGQETQYF. The CDR3 DNA is TGCGCCAGCAGCCAAGAGGTAGGATTTTCAGGCCAAGAGACCCAGTACTTC.

This chain links TRBV5-1 with TRBJ2-2; D ambiguous. Germline V gene lookup returns CDR1 SGHRS and CDR2 YFSETQ. CDR3 size: 13 residues. V shed 4 bases and J shed 0 bases, with 4 bases lying between them. CDR3 amino acids: CASSPANTGELFF. The CDR3 DNA sequence: TGCGCCAGCAGCCCCGCGAACACCGGGGAGCTGTTTTTT.

The rearrangement links TRBV5-1 to TRBJ2-7, with 10 bases identical to TRBD1. The J segment lost 2 bases and the V segment lost 0 bases, leaving 2 bases of the junction unmatched. The CDR3 is 15 amino acids. Per germline, CDR1 SGHRS and CDR2 YFSETQ. CDR3 coding DNA: TGCGCCAGCAGCTTGGGTGGGACAGGGGCCTACGAGCAGTACTTC. Encoded protein: CASSLGGTGAYEQYF.